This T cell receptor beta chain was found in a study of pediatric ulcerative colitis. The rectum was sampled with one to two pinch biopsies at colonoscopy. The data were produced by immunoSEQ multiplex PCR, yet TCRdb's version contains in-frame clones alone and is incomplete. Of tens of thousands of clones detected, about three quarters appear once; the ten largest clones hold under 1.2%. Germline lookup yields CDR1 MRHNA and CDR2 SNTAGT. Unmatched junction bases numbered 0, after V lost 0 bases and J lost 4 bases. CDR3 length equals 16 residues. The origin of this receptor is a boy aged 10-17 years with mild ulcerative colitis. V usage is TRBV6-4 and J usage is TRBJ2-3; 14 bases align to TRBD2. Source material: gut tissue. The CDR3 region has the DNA TGTGCCAGCAGTGACTCGACTAGCGGGGGGGCAGATACGCAGTATTTT. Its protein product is CASSDSTSGGADTQYF.